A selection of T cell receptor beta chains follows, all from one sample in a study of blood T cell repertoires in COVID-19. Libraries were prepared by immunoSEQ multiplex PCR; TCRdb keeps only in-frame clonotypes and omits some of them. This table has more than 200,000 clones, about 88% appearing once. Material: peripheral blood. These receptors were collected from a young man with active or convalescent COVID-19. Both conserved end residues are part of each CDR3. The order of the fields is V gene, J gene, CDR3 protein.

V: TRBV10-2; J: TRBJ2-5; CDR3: CASSVAGGPTAQYF
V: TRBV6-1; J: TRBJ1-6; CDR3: CASSERTGLNSPLHF
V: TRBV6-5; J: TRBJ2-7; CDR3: CASSPGSLRAYEQYF
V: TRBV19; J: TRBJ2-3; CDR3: CASRAGGTDTQYF
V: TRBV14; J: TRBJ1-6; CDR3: CASSPNRILNSPLHF
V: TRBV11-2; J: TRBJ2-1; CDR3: CASSTDSSSYNEQFF
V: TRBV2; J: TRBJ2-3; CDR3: CASSDRDFSDTQYF
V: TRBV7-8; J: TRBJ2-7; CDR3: CASSLGSGAEEQYF
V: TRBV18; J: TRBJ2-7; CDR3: CASSPPAGYEQYF
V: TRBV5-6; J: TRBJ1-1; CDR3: CASSLSGGSEAFF
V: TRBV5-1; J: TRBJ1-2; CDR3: CASTQTPQGYGYTF
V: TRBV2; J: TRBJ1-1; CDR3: CASSGRLNTEAFF
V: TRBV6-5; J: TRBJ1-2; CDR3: CASSTPYYGYTF
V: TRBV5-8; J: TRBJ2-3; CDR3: CASSLAVGTGGYTDTQYF
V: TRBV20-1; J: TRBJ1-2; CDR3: CSALGSYGYTF
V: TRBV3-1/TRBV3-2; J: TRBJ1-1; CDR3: CASSLQGNTEAFF
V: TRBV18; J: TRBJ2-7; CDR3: CASTPSFHNYEQYF
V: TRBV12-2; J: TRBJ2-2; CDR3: CASRLVSRYLYTGELFF
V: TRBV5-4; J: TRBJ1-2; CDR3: CASSLSGIYGYTF
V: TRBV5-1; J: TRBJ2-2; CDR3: CASTITTGVGELFF
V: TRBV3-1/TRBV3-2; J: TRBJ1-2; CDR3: CASSQMGGDGYTF
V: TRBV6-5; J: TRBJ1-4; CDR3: CASATTAGEKLFF
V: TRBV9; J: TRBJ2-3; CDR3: CASSVGQLAGDTDTQYF
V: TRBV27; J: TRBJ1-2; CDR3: CASSNPGQGVKGYTF
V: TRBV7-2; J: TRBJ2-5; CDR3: CASSLGSLGVETQYF
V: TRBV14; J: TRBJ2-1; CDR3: CASSLSGGSQFF
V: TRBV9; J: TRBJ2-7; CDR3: CASSSTSGGASYEQYF
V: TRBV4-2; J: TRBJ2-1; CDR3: CASSQEASGGYNEQFF
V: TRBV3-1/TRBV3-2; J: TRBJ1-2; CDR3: CASSGTAKYANYGYTF
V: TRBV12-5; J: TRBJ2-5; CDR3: CASGRTAPEETQYF
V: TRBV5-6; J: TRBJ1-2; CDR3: CASSLGGQELYGYTF
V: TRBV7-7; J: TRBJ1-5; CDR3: CASRKEGVQNQPQHF
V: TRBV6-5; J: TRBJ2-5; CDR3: CASRPSGGAETQYF
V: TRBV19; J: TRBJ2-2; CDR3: CASREGNTGELFF
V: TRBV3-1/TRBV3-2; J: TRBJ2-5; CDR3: CASSQATSGGGGETQYF
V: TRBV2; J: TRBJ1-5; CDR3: CASSVRGSGQPQHF
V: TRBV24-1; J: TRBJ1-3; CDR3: CATSDPRKGSSSGNTIYF
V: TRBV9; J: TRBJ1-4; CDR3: CASSAAGGRLTNEKLFF
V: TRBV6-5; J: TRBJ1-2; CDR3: CASSRDAYGNFGYTF
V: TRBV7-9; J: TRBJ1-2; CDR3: CASSLGRSGYTF
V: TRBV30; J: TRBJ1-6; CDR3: CAWSVWQGSSSPLHF
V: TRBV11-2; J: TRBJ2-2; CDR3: CASSFLGTTNTGELFF
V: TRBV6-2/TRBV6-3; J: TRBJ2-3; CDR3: CASSQQGTKTDTQYF
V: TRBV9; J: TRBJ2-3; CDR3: CASSVLTTTDTQYF
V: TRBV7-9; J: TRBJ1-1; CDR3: CASSRGDNMNTEAFF
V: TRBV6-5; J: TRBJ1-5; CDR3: CASSFGQGLNQPQHF
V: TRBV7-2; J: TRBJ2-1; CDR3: CASSLAGGINEQFF
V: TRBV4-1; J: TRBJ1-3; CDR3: CASSLGTDGNTIYF
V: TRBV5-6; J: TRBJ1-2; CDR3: CASSLADATYGYTF
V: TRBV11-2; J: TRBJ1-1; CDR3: CASSFFVEGKKTEAFF
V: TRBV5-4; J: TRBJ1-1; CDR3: CASSFGGDTEAFF
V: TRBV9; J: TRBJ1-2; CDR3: CASSTGGYGYTF
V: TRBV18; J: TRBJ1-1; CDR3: CASSPDLDRNTEAFF